The source of this TCR beta chain is a study of CD8+CD57+ T cells in acquired aplastic anemia. Study-wide context: The mean DNA yield obtained from sorted CD4+ and CD8+ cells came to approximately 3 ug.

General observations from the study: Patients showed no significant difference from controls in CD8+ Simpson's diversity.

Concerning this clonotype: Its target is unknown.

The V end lost 1 base, the J end lost 11 bases, and 22 bases lay between the germline ends. The CDR3 contains 16 residues. Per the germline V gene, CDR1 is SGHRS and CDR2 is YFSETQ. Patients sequenced had flow cytometry evidence of CD8+CD57+ cell expansion. All patients had severe acquired aplastic anemia. Blood samples were obtained from patients who had received no prior therapy. TCR beta VDJ combinations and CDR3 sequences were profiled from genomic DNA. From the reads, TCRdb called clonotypes with MiXCR, one entry per CDR3 protein. The sample lists over 150,000 distinct CDR3 sequences; roughly 65% were seen once.

This sequence was found in a human donor with aplastic anemia. The source material was sorted CD4+, CD8+, or CD8+CD57+ T cells (not recorded which) from PBMCs. V is TRBV5-1 and J is TRBJ1-5; weak D call: TRBD1 (5 bases). CDR3 coding DNA: TGCGCCAGCAGCTTGTCCGATCGGGGGGTTGGGGAGACCCAGCATTTT. The encoded protein is CASSLSDRGVGETQHF.